The next 8 T cell receptor beta chains were all read from a single sample in a study of blood T cell repertoires in COVID-19. Here immunoSEQ multiplex PCR was the method, and the copy in TCRdb shows in-frame clones only, minus some. Of about 480,000 clones listed, approximately 87% were seen once; the top ten hold 1.5% to 2%. Sequencing used PBMCs or T cells enriched from blood (not recorded which). The receptors were gathered from a woman in her thirties or forties who had recovered from COVID-19.

The CDR3 DNA reads as TGCGCCAGCAGCCAAGGCGGGGGTCGTGGCTATGGCTACACCTTC. Protein: CASSQGGGRGYGYTF. The J gene is TRBJ1-2, the V gene TRBV4-1; maybe TRBD1 (5 bases). Trimming took 1 base from V and 4 from J, leaving 13 bases between them. Germline V gene data show CDR1 as MGHRA and CDR2 as YSYEKL. This CDR3 is built from 15 residues.

This chain joins TRBV30 and TRBJ1-6, with TRBD1 as a possible D gene (6 bases). The CDR3 has 16 amino acids. The germline gives CDR1 GTSNPN, CDR2 SVGIG (reference sequence). Trimming took off 3 bases at V and 4 bases at J, with 16 bases between the two ends. For the CDR3, the DNA is TGTGCCTGGAGGGACAGACAACGCTTTTATAATTCACCCCTCCACTTT. Translation: CAWRDRQRFYNSPLHF.

In DNA form, the CDR3 reads TGTGCCAGCAGCCAGTCGTCTAGCACAGATACGCAGTATTTT. It encodes CASSQSSSTDTQYF. The V and J genes are TRBV14 and TRBJ2-3; D unresolved. V gave up 3 bases and J gave up 0 bases, with 7 bases separating them. Germline-derived CDR1 and CDR2 are SGHDN and FVKESK. CDR3 length: 14 amino acids.

The gene calls are TRBV27 and TRBJ1-2, with 10 bases that match TRBD1. Trimming cost V 3 bases and J 7 bases; bases outside gene matches: 11. This CDR3 has 16 residues. The germline V gene has CDR1 MNHEY and CDR2 SMNVEV (reference sequence). This CDR3 is CASSFTPGTGVRGYTF. In DNA form, the CDR3 reads TGTGCCAGCAGTTTCACACCCGGGACAGGGGTCCGTGGCTACACCTTC.

The chain recombines TRBV2 with TRBJ1-4; D unclear. This CDR3 has 14 residues. CDR1 and CDR2 (germline): SNHLY, FYNNEI. V was cut by 6 bases and J by 0 bases, with 8 bases left in between. The CDR3 reads CASRRLATNEKLFF. As DNA, the CDR3 is TGTGCCAGCAGGAGGCTCGCAACTAATGAAAAACTGTTTTTT.

The chain links TRBV9 to TRBJ2-3; the match to TRBD2 covers 7 bases. Germline V gene sequence: CDR1 SGDLS, CDR2 YYNGEE. The V segment lost 1 base and the J segment 6 bases; nucleotides outside the gene matches: 2. The CDR3 loop spans 13 amino acids. The CDR3 DNA reads TGTGCCAGCAGCGTAAATAGCGGGGATACGCAGTATTTT. It specifies CASSVNSGDTQYF.

This sequence joins TRBV3-1 (or the pseudogene TRBV3-2) and TRBJ2-5; D uncertain. Germline CDR1 is LGHDT and CDR2 is YNNKEL (reference sequence). The CDR3 sequence is 14 residues long. V lost 0 bases to trimming and J lost 2 bases, with 7 bases between them. The CDR3 protein is CASSQEGPQETQYF. In DNA form, the CDR3 reads TGTGCCAGCAGCCAAGAGGGCCCGCAAGAGACCCAGTACTTC.

The chain is built from TRBV4-1 and TRBJ1-4; no reliable D call. The V gene's germline CDR1 is MGHRA and CDR2 YSYEKL. This CDR3 comprises 15 residues. Trimming took off 4 bases at V and 3 bases at J, with 12 bases between the two ends. In DNA, the CDR3 is TGCGCCAGCAGCCTCCTCGTTGGGCCTAATGAAAAACTGTTTTTT. Translated: CASSLLVGPNEKLFF.